The 16 T cell receptor beta chains below were found in one sample sequenced in a study of long-term antiretroviral therapy in people with HIV. Survey-level immunoSEQ v3.0 assays were run. Only in-frame clones appear in the TCRdb table, and some are missing; sequencing was by immunoSEQ multiplex PCR. The sample includes more than 35,000 clones, over 75% of them seen just once. The sequencing used unsorted PBMCs, collected 1.5 years after starting antiretroviral therapy. The receptor source for this set is a man between 18 and 35 years old with HIV.

The chain employs TRBV25-1 and TRBJ2-1, with TRBD2 as a possible D gene (6 bases). Trimming left V 2 bases short and J 3 bases short, with 8 bases between. The CDR3 is 14 amino acids. Germline values: CDR1 MGHDK, CDR2 SYGVNS. The CDR3 bases are TGTGCCAGCAGTGAAGGACTAAACTACAATGAGCAGTTCTTC. Its protein is CASSEGLNYNEQFF.

The chain couples TRBV7-2 to TRBJ2-5; 12 positions match TRBD2. J was trimmed by 5 bases and V by 7 bases; bases with no gene match: 11. Germline V lookup: CDR1 SGHTA, CDR2 FQGNSA. The CDR3 contains 16 residues. The CDR3 bases are TGTGCCAGCAATATAGCTAGCGGGAGGGCCCGGGAGACCCAGTACTTC. Translation gives CASNIASGRARETQYF.

There are a few counts of this clone. The CDR3 region is CASSLNSNNEQFF. CDR3 DNA: TGTGCCAGCAGCTTAAACTCAAACAATGAGCAGTTCTTC. The chain uses TRBV7-8 and TRBJ2-1; the D is unclear. V shed 2 bases and J shed 5 bases, with 7 bases lying between them. There are 13 residues in the CDR3. Germline lookup yields CDR1 SGHVS and CDR2 FQNEAQ.

This chain joins TRBV7-2 and TRBJ1-5; D unclear. Germline CDR1 reads SGHTA; CDR2 reads FQGNSA. Trimming left V 1 base short and J 6 bases short, with 10 bases between. The CDR3 is 14 amino acids. CDR3 amino acids: CASSLGPQGQPQHF. The CDR3 DNA reads as TGTGCCAGCAGCTTAGGGCCCCAAGGTCAGCCCCAGCATTTT. The full variable domain, completed using reference TRBV7-2 and TRBJ1-5, is GAGVSQSPSNKVTEKGKDVELRCDPISGHTALYWYRQSLGQGLEFLIYFQGNSAPDKSGLPSDRFSAERTGGSVSTLTIQRTQQEDSAVYLCASSLGPQGQPQHFGDGTRLSIL.

V and J are TRBV2 and TRBJ2-7; D ambiguous. V lost 1 base, J lost 0 bases, and 13 bases lay in between. The germline gives CDR1 SNHLY, CDR2 FYNNEI. The CDR3 spans 16 residues. CDR3 sequence (DNA): TGTGCCAGCAGTGAAGGTCCGCAGGACCTCTCCTACGAGCAGTACTTC. This codes for CASSEGPQDLSYEQYF.

The genes are TRBV18 and TRBJ1-1; no definite D call. Germline V gene lookup returns CDR1 KGHSH and CDR2 LQKENI. Trimming left V 5 bases short and J 1 base short, with 8 bases between. The CDR3 is 13 amino acids. The CDR3 is CASSKDGNTEAFF. CDR3 sequence (DNA): TGTGCCAGCTCAAAGGACGGGAACACTGAAGCTTTCTTT.

The chain recombines TRBV19 with TRBJ1-5, with no clear D. Germline V gene sequence: CDR1 LNHDA, CDR2 SQIVND (reference sequence). The CDR3 sequence is 16 residues long. Trimming took 4 bases from V and 4 from J, leaving 17 bases between them. As DNA, the CDR3 is TGTGCCAGTAGTACCACTTTGATTTGGTCGAATCAGCCCCAGCATTTT. Translation gives CASSTTLIWSNQPQHF.

The gene calls are TRBV7-9 and TRBJ2-5; the D is unclear. Germline CDR1 is SEHNR and CDR2 is FQNEAQ (reference sequence). The CDR3 spans 11 residues. V gave up 1 base and J gave up 5 bases, with 2 bases separating them. CDR3 DNA sequence: TGTGCCAGCAGCTTAGTTGAGACCCAGTACTTC. It encodes CASSLVETQYF. Using reference TRBV7-9 and TRBJ2-5 for the parts outside the CDR3, the full variable domain is DTGVSQNPRHKITKRGQNVTFRCDPISEHNRLYWYRQTLGQGPEFLTYFQNEAQLEKSRLLSDRFSAERPKGSFSTLEIQRTEQGDSAMYLCASSLVETQYFGPGTRLLVL.

Only a few counts were recorded for this clone. This chain links TRBV21-1 with TRBJ1-5. TRBV21-1 is a pseudogene segment. CDR3 length: 14 amino acids. CDR3 sequence: CANLDAENNQPQHF. Here the CDR3 DNA reads TGTGCCAACCTGGACGCAGAAAACAATCAGCCCCAGCATTTT.

This chain links TRBV11-2 with TRBJ2-7, with unresolved D. V lost 4 bases to trimming and J lost 1 base, with 8 bases between them. Germline CDR1 is SGHAT and CDR2 is FQNNGV. The CDR3 is made up of 13 amino acids. CDR3 amino acids: CASSSVVSYEQYF. CDR3 DNA sequence: TGTGCCAGCAGCTCAGTCGTGTCCTACGAGCAGTACTTC.

The chain couples TRBV25-1 to TRBJ2-5; D may be TRBD1 (5 bases). CDR1 is MGHDK and CDR2 is SYGVNS in the germline V gene. V was clipped by 1 base and J by 5 bases, with 17 bases between them. CDR3 length equals 16 residues. CDR3 nucleotides: TGTGCCAGCAGTGAATCTGAGACAGTGAAGGGCGAGACCCAGTACTTC. Residues: CASSESETVKGETQYF.

The chain couples TRBV2 to TRBJ1-1, with D tentatively TRBD1 (6 bases). The length of the CDR3 is 14 residues. The V gene's germline CDR1 is SNHLY and CDR2 FYNNEI. V lost 4 bases to trimming and J lost 1 base, with 10 bases between them. CDR3 residues: CASSVRGGNTEAFF. In DNA, the CDR3 is TGTGCCAGCAGTGTCAGGGGAGGGAACACTGAAGCTTTCTTT. The full variable domain, completed using reference TRBV2 and TRBJ1-1, is EPEVTQTPSHQVTQMGQEVILRCVPISNHLYFYWYRQILGQKVEFLVSFYNNEISEKSEIFDDQFSVERPDGSNFTLKIRSTKLEDSAMYFCASSVRGGNTEAFFGQGTRLTVV.

The chain couples TRBV28 to TRBJ1-5, with D possibly being TRBD1 (5 bases). Trimming removed 7 bases at V and 7 bases at J, with 17 bases between. Germline V gene sequence: CDR1 MDHEN, CDR2 SYDVKM. The CDR3 covers 14 residues. In nucleotides, the CDR3 is TGTGCCAGCACCTTTAGGATGAGGGACCAGCCCCAGCATTTT. Protein sequence: CASTFRMRDQPQHF.

The DNA of the CDR3 is TGTGCCAGCAGCGACACAGGGGAAAATCAGCCCCAGCATTTT. This gives the protein CASSDTGENQPQHF. The chain joins TRBV6-5 to TRBJ1-5; 7 bases are a match to TRBD1. The germline CDR1 and CDR2 sequences are MNHEY and SVGAGI. CDR3 length: 14 amino acids. V lost 6 bases and J lost 4; bases outside the gene matches: 6.

CDR3 amino acids: CASSQEQGEGEKLFF. The CDR3, as DNA: TGTGCCAGCAGCCAAGAACAGGGTGAGGGTGAAAAACTGTTTTTT. The chain employs TRBV5-6 and TRBJ1-4; D may be TRBD1 (6 bases). V was shortened by 4 bases and J by 7 bases, with 17 bases between the two germline ends. CDR3 length equals 15 residues. From germline, CDR1 is SGHDT and CDR2 YYEEEE.

V usage is TRBV4-3 and J usage is TRBJ2-7, with D perhaps TRBD1 (5 bases). The germline V and J ends were trimmed by 3 bases and 3 bases, with 21 bases remaining between them. The germline V gene has CDR1 LGHNA and CDR2 YSLEER. The CDR3 consists of 17 residues. The CDR3 reads CASSQESQGTGHYEQYF. CDR3 nucleotides: TGCGCCAGCAGCCAGGAGTCCCAGGGCACCGGTCACTACGAGCAGTACTTC.